The rows below give T cell receptor beta chains drawn from one sample of a study of shared T cell receptors in the human thymus. Produced via immunoSEQ multiplex PCR; TCRdb's table is partial and in-frame only. The top ten clones hold 0.033% of a sample with around 65,000 clones, more than 90% of them seen once. Sequencing was done on a sample of thymocytes. The receptor source for this set is a human donor. Each CDR3 is given with its conserved first and last residue. A D gene is named only where the DNA matches it firmly. Size is omitted from some rows. Given values are once, few, many or a class for expanded clones.

CDR3 DNA,CDR3 protein,J gene,clone size,V gene,D gene
TGTGCCAGCAGTCATACCCGTTTTGGACAGGACCCTAATCAGCCCCAGCATTTT,CASSHTRFGQDPNQPQHF,TRBJ1-5,NA,TRBV27,TRBD1
TGTGCCAGCAGCTTGGGGGTGGAATCCAACTCACTAGCCAAAAACATTCAGTACTTC,CASSLGVESNSLAKNIQYF,TRBJ2-4,NA,TRBV5-6,NA
TGTGCCAGCGGCCCAGGGTTTGGAAACACCATATATTTT,CASGPGFGNTIYF,TRBJ1-3,NA,TRBV27,NA
TGCGCCAGCAGCTTGGGCCAGGACAGGGGGGAGCAAGAGACCCAGTACTTC,CASSLGQDRGEQETQYF,TRBJ2-5,NA,TRBV5-1,TRBD1
TGTGCCAGTAGTGCAGCGAGAGGACAGGGGACCACTAATGAAAAACTGTTTTTT,CASSAARGQGTTNEKLFF,TRBJ1-4,NA,TRBV19,TRBD1
TGTGCCAGCAGCCCCACGAGGGGGGACAGCTATGGCTACACCTTC,CASSPTRGDSYGYTF,TRBJ1-2,NA,TRBV9,TRBD1
TGTGCCAGCAGCTTAGCGCTCCAGGCTGCCGGGACTAGACGTAAGACCCAGTACTTC,CASSLALQAAGTRRKTQYF,TRBJ2-5,NA,TRBV7-8,TRBD2
TGTGCTAGTGGTTTGGAGGAGGGCACAGATACGCAGTATTTT,CASGLEEGTDTQYF,TRBJ2-3,NA,TRBV12-5,NA
TGTGCCAGCACCCCACATTGGGCAGATACGCAGTATTTT,CASTPHWADTQYF,TRBJ2-3,NA,TRBV6-5,NA
TGTGCCAGCAGCCCTCAGGGCCCCGAGGGACCGCTGAAGTGTGAGCAGTTCTTC,CASSPQGPEGPLKCEQFF,TRBJ2-1,NA,TRBV11-2,NA
TGTGCCAGCAGCCCGGGGGGTTCCGAGCAGTACTTC,CASSPGGSEQYF,TRBJ2-7,NA,TRBV7-2,TRBD2
TGTGCCAGCAGCCACTATGCCACAGATACGCAGTATTTT,CASSHYATDTQYF,TRBJ2-3,NA,TRBV11-1,NA
TGCGCCAGCAGCCAAGATCGGCGACATCCCTATAATTCACCCCTCCACTTT,CASSQDRRHPYNSPLHF,TRBJ1-6,NA,TRBV4-3,NA
TGTGCCAGCAGCTCTAAAGGGCCCGGGATTACCCCTTACGAGCAGTACTTC,CASSSKGPGITPYEQYF,TRBJ2-7,NA,TRBV7-9,NA
TGTGCCAGCAGTCCCACCCCCCCCCGACGTGCTATTTACGAGCAGTACTTC,CASSPTPPRRAIYEQYF,TRBJ2-7,once,TRBV27,NA
TGTGCCAGCAGAACCGGGACAGGGGGAGAAGGGGCCAACGTCCTGACTTTC,CASRTGTGGEGANVLTF,TRBJ2-6,NA,TRBV7-6,TRBD1
TGTGCCAGCCAAAGCCCAGCGAGTTCCAATCAGCCCCAGCATTTT,CASQSPASSNQPQHF,TRBJ1-5,NA,TRBV19,NA
TGTGCCAGCAGCGTTGGACAGGACCTCTCCTACGAGCAGTACTTC,CASSVGQDLSYEQYF,TRBJ2-7,NA,TRBV7-2,TRBD1
TGCGCCAGCAGCCAAAAAACCTCCGGGACAGGGAACGCGAACTATGGCTACACCTTC,CASSQKTSGTGNANYGYTF,TRBJ1-2,NA,TRBV4-3,TRBD1
TGCGCCAGCAGCCGTGCCTATGACAGGCCCGTTGTACTGACGAAAGAGACCCAGTACTTC,CASSRAYDRPVVLTKETQYF,TRBJ2-5,NA,TRBV4-3,NA
TGTGCCAGTAGTGTGGGGGTAAGCGGGGAGCTGTTTTTT,CASSVGVSGELFF,TRBJ2-2,NA,TRBV19,NA
TGTGCCAGCAGCCTCCAAACCGGGACAGGGGTTTGGGGGGAGCTGTTTTTT,CASSLQTGTGVWGELFF,TRBJ2-2,NA,TRBV11-2,TRBD1
TGTGCCAGCAGTAGCGGGGGGAACAGCACAGATACGCAGTATTTT,CASSSGGNSTDTQYF,TRBJ2-3,NA,TRBV6-4,TRBD2
TGTGCCAGCAGGGGTGACAAGGGTCCTAACTATGGCTACACCTTC,CASRGDKGPNYGYTF,TRBJ1-2,NA,TRBV2,NA
TGTGCCAGCAGTTTTGGGACTAGCGGGGGAGCGCCCTACGAGCAGTACTTC,CASSFGTSGGAPYEQYF,TRBJ2-7,NA,TRBV27,TRBD2
TGTGCCAGCAGTTTAAGGACTGGACCCACAGATACGCAGTATTTT,CASSLRTGPTDTQYF,TRBJ2-3,NA,TRBV27,NA
TGTGCCAGCAGCTTGGCACAGGGAACCGGGGAGCTGTTTTTT,CASSLAQGTGELFF,TRBJ2-2,NA,TRBV11-2,NA
TGCGCCAGCAGCTTGGTCTCCCCTGAGCAGGCAAGGGTAGCCAAAAACATTCAGTACTTC,CASSLVSPEQARVAKNIQYF,TRBJ2-4,NA,TRBV5-1,NA
TGTGCCAGCAGTTTAGCGGGGGGGCCCTCCGCCCCGGTTCATACGCAGTATTTT,CASSLAGGPSAPVHTQYF,TRBJ2-3,NA,TRBV27,TRBD2
TGCGCCAGCAGCCAGAGCTCTAGGAAGGGCACTGAAGCTTTCTTT,CASSQSSRKGTEAFF,TRBJ1-1,NA,TRBV4-1,NA
TGCGCCAGCAGCTTACCCTGGGGTCGGGCAGATACGCAGTATTTT,CASSLPWGRADTQYF,TRBJ2-3,NA,TRBV5-1,NA
TGTGCCATTAAAGGACAGGGGGCGAGAGAGCAGTACTTC,CAIKGQGAREQYF,TRBJ2-7,NA,TRBV10-3,TRBD1
TGTGCCAGCAGCGCAGGAACGGGACAGGGGACCCCATATGCGAATTCACCCCTCCACTTT,CASSAGTGQGTPYANSPLHF,TRBJ1-6,once,TRBV9,TRBD1
TGTGCCAGCACCGCCGGGACAGGGGAGGGACTTGGCCAAGAGACCCAGTACTTC,CASTAGTGEGLGQETQYF,TRBJ2-5,NA,TRBV28,TRBD1
TGTGCCAGTAGTAAGCGAGTCCCGACTAGCGGGCTGACTAGCACAGATACGCAGTATTTT,CASSKRVPTSGLTSTDTQYF,TRBJ2-3,NA,TRBV19,TRBD2
TGTGCCATCAGTGATTTCATCACGGACGTCCTTAATAACTATGGCTACACCTTC,CAISDFITDVLNNYGYTF,TRBJ1-2,NA,TRBV10-3,NA
TGTGCCAGCAGTTTATTAGGTCACAGGGGGCCGTTGAACACTGAAGCTTTCTTT,CASSLLGHRGPLNTEAFF,TRBJ1-1,once,TRBV27,TRBD1